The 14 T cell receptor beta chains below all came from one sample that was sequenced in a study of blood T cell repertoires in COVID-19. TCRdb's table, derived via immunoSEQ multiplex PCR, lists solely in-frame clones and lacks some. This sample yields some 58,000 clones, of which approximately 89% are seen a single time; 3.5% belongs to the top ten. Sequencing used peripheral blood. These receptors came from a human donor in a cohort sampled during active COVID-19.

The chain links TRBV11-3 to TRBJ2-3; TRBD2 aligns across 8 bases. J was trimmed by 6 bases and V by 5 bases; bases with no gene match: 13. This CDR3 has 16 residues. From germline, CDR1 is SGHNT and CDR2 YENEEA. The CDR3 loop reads CASSPGAGGLLDTQYF. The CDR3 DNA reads TGTGCCAGCAGCCCCGGGGCGGGGGGCCTCCTCGATACGCAGTATTTT. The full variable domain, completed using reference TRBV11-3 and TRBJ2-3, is EAGVVQSPRYKIIEKKQPVAFWCNPISGHNTLYWYLQNLGQGPELLIRYENEEAVDDSQLPKDRFSAERLKGVDSTLKIQPAELGDSAVYLCASSPGAGGLLDTQYFGPGTRLTVL.

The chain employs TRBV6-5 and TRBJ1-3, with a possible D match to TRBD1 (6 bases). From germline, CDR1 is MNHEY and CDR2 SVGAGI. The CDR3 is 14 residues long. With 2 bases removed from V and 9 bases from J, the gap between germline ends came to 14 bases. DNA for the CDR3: TGTGCCAGCAGTTACACACAGGGTGGGAGCACCATATATTTT. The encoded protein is CASSYTQGGSTIYF.

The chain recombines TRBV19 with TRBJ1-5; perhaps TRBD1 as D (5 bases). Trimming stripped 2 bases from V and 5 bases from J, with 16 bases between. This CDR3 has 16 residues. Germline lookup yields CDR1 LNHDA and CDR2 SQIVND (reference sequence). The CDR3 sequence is CASSINFGGADQPQHF. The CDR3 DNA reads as TGTGCCAGTAGTATAAATTTCGGGGGAGCTGATCAGCCCCAGCATTTT. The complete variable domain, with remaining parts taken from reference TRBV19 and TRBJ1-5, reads DGGITQSPKYLFRKEGQNVTLSCEQNLNHDAMYWYRQDPGQGLRLIYYSQIVNDFQKGDIAEGYSVSREKKESFPLTVTSAQKNPTAFYLCASSINFGGADQPQHFGDGTRLSIL.

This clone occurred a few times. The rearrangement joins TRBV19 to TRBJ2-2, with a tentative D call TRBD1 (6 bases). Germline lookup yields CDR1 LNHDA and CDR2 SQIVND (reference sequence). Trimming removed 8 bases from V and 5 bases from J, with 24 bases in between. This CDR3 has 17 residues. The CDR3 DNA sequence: TGTGCCAGTGACCGCGGCCTAGGGACGGGACAAACCGGGGAGCTGTTTTTT. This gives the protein CASDRGLGTGQTGELFF.

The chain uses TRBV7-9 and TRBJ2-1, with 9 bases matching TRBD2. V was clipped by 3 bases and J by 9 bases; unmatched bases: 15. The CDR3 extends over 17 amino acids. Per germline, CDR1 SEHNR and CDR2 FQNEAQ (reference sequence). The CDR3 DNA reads TGTGCCAGCAGCTTCCCTGAGCGGGGGGCCTCCCCAGGTGAGCAGTTCTTC. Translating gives CASSFPERGASPGEQFF.

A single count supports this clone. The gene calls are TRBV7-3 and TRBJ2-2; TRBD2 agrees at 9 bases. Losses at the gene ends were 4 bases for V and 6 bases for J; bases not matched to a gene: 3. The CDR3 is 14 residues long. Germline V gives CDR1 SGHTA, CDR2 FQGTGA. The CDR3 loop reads CASSWGLASGELFF. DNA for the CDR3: TGTGCCAGCAGCTGGGGACTAGCCTCCGGGGAGCTGTTTTTT.

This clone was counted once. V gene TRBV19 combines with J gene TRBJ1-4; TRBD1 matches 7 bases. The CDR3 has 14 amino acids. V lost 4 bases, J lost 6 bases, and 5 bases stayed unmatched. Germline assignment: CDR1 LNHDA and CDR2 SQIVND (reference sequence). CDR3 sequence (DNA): TGTGCCAGTAGTACCCGGACAGGACATGAAAAACTGTTTTTT. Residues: CASSTRTGHEKLFF.

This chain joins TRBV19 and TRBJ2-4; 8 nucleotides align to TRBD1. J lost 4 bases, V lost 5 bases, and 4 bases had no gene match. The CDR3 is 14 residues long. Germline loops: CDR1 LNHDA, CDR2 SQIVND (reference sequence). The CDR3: CASSVDREKNIQYF. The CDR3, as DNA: TGTGCCAGTAGTGTGGACAGGGAGAAAAACATTCAGTACTTC.

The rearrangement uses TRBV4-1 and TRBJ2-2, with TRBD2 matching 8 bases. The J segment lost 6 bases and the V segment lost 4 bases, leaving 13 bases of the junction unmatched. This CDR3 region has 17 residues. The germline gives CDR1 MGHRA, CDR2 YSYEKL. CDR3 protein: CASSPWQRTSFSGELFF. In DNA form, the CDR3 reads TGCGCCAGCAGCCCCTGGCAGCGGACTAGCTTCTCCGGGGAGCTGTTTTTT.

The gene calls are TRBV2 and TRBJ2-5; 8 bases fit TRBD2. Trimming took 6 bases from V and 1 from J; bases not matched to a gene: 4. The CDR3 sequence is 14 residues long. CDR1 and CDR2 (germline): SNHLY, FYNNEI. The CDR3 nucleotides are TGTGCCAGCAGGTATAGCGGGGCCCAAGAGACCCAGTACTTC. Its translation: CASRYSGAQETQYF.

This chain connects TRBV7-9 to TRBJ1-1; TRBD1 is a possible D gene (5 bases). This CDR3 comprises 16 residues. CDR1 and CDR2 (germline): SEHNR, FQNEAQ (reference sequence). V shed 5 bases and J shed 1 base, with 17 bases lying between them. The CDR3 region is CASSGNRLSGNTEAFF. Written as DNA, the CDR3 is TGTGCCAGCAGCGGCAACAGGCTTTCGGGGAACACTGAAGCTTTCTTT.

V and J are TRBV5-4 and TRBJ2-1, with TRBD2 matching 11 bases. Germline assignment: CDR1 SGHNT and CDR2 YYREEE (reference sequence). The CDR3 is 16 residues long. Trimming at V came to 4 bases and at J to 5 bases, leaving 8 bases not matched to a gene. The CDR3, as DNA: TGTGCCAGCAGCGCAGTGACTAGCGGGGCCCACAATGAGCAGTTCTTC. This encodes CASSAVTSGAHNEQFF.

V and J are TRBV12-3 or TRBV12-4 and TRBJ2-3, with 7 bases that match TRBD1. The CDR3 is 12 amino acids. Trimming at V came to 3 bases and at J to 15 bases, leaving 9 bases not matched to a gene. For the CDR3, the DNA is TGTGCCAGCAGTTTTTTAATAGGGACAGCCTATTTT. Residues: CASSFLIGTAYF.

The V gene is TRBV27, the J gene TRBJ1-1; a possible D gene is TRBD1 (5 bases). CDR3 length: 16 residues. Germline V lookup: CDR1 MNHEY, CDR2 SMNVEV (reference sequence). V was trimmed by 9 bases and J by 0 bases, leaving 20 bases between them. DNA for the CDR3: TGTGCCAGTCATAGCCCGGCGGGGGGATTGAACACTGAAGCTTTCTTT. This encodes CASHSPAGGLNTEAFF.